These 11 T cell receptor beta chains share one sample of origin, sequenced in a study of cytomegalovirus exposure and HLA in healthy donors. TCRdb's table, derived via immunoSEQ multiplex PCR, lists solely in-frame clones and lacks some. The sample yields 65,000 to 100,000 clones, 90% to 95% seen once. What was sequenced was PBMCs. Receptors originate from a woman under 40 in good health and CMV-seronegative.

The rearrangement joins TRBV10-1 to TRBJ2-5; 8 bases line up with TRBD2. This CDR3 comprises 14 residues. With 3 bases clipped from V and 4 bases from J, the junction kept 4 bases outside the gene matches. Germline V gene sequence: CDR1 WNHNN, CDR2 SYGVQD (reference sequence). Here the CDR3 reads CASSDGGVGETQYF. The CDR3 bases are TGCGCCAGCAGTGACGGGGGGGTGGGAGAGACCCAGTACTTC.

The J gene is TRBJ2-2, the V gene TRBV29-1, with 10 bases matching TRBD1. V lost 5 bases, J lost 6 bases, and 3 bases stayed unmatched. Germline V gene lookup returns CDR1 SQVTM and CDR2 ANQGSEA. The CDR3 covers 13 residues. The CDR3 loop is CSVSTGGAGELFF. DNA for the CDR3: TGCAGCGTTTCGACAGGGGGCGCCGGGGAGCTGTTTTTT.

The CDR3 DNA sequence: TGTGCCAGCAGCTTAACAGGGCCTGGCTACACCTTC. Translated, it gives CASSLTGPGYTF. This chain links TRBV7-2 with TRBJ1-2, with D possibly being TRBD1 (6 bases). This CDR3 spans 12 amino acids. V was pared by 2 bases and J by 7 bases, with 8 bases between. Germline-derived CDR1 and CDR2 are SGHTA and FQGNSA.

The rearrangement joins TRBV18 to TRBJ2-5; possibly TRBD1 for D (6 bases). V was pared by 3 bases and J by 5 bases, with 16 bases between. Germline V gives CDR1 KGHSH, CDR2 LQKENI. The CDR3 length is 15 residues. CDR3 residues: CASSPGQLGVETQYF. In nucleotides, the CDR3 is TGTGCCAGCTCACCCGGACAGTTAGGTGTCGAGACCCAGTACTTC.

V is TRBV11-2 and J is TRBJ2-5; no clear D gene. Germline CDR1 reads SGHAT; CDR2 reads FQNNGV. Trimming pared 5 bases from V and 5 bases from J, leaving 12 bases between. CDR3 length equals 13 residues. The CDR3 spells CASSPGFLETQYF. CDR3 DNA: TGTGCCAGCAGCCCCGGGTTCCTGGAGACCCAGTACTTC. Looking up the rest from reference TRBV11-2 and TRBJ2-5 gives the full variable domain: EAGVAQSPRYKIIEKRQSVAFWCNPISGHATLYWYQQILGQGPKLLIQFQNNGVVDDSQLPKDRFSAERLKGVDSTLKIQPAKLEDSAVYLCASSPGFLETQYFGPGTRLLVL.

This clone was recorded once. V usage is TRBV10-3 and J usage is TRBJ1-4; D might be TRBD1 (5 bases). The length of the CDR3 is 14 residues. The V and J ends lost 5 bases and 4 bases respectively, with 11 bases between them. Germline V gene sequence: CDR1 ENHRY, CDR2 SYGVKD. The CDR3 protein is CAISPGSDNEKLFF. DNA of the CDR3: TGTGCCATCAGTCCAGGGTCAGATAATGAAAAACTGTTTTTT.

The genes are TRBV15 and TRBJ1-3; no clear D gene. The CDR3 consists of 14 residues. The V gene's germline CDR1 is LNHNV and CDR2 YYDKDF (reference sequence). The V end was cut by 0 bases, the J end by 4 bases, with 7 bases between. CDR3 nucleotides: TGTGCCACCAGCAGAGACATTTTGGGAAACACCATATATTTT. Its protein product is CATSRDILGNTIYF. Together with reference TRBV15 and TRBJ1-3, the CDR3 gives the full variable domain: DAMVIQNPRYQVTQFGKPVTLSCSQTLNHNVMYWYQQKSSQAPKLLFHYYDKDFNNEADTPDNFQSRRPNTSFCFLDIRSPGLGDTAMYLCATSRDILGNTIYFGEGSWLTVV.

The chain employs TRBV19 and TRBJ1-5, with D unclear. The V gene lost 5 bases and the J gene lost 3 bases, with 11 bases spanning the gap. Germline lookup yields CDR1 LNHDA and CDR2 SQIVND (reference sequence). This CDR3 spans 14 amino acids. CDR3 sequence: CASSESKFNQPQHF. The CDR3 coding sequence is TGTGCCAGTAGTGAGTCCAAGTTCAATCAGCCCCAGCATTTT. The full variable domain, its missing parts supplied by reference TRBV19 and TRBJ1-5, is DGGITQSPKYLFRKEGQNVTLSCEQNLNHDAMYWYRQDPGQGLRLIYYSQIVNDFQKGDIAEGYSVSREKKESFPLTVTSAQKNPTAFYLCASSESKFNQPQHFGDGTRLSIL.

The J gene is TRBJ1-4, the V gene TRBV4-1; TRBD1 might be the D (5 bases). Trimming pared 1 base from V and 7 bases from J, leaving 13 bases between. This CDR3 has 15 residues. The germline V gene encodes CDR1 MGHRA and CDR2 YSYEKL. DNA for the CDR3: TGCGCCAGCAGCCAAGTGGTAGGGGTTAGTGAAAAACTGTTTTTT. It yields the protein CASSQVVGVSEKLFF.

The chain links TRBV30 to TRBJ1-2; 8 bases line up with TRBD1. Germline CDR1 is GTSNPN and CDR2 is SVGIG (reference sequence). Trimming took 5 bases from V and 8 from J; bases not matched to a gene: 10. The CDR3 runs to 13 residues. CDR3 in amino acids: CAWGTDRVEGYTF. DNA for the CDR3: TGTGCCTGGGGGACGGACAGGGTAGAGGGCTACACCTTC.

The gene calls are TRBV5-1 and TRBJ1-3, with 7 bases matching TRBD1. J gave up 4 bases and V 0 bases, and 7 bases lay outside the gene matches. The length of the CDR3 is 16 residues. Germline CDR1 reads SGHRS; CDR2 reads YFSETQ. The CDR3: CASSLAVAGGGNTIYF. In nucleotides, the CDR3 is TGCGCCAGCAGCTTGGCAGTGGCAGGGGGAGGAAACACCATATATTTT.